The 30 T cell receptor beta chains in this list originate from one sample, sequenced in a study of blood T cell repertoires in COVID-19 (TCRdb year 2020). Library construction relied on the immunoSEQ multiplex PCR assay. TCRdb took over this immuneACCESS table, retaining in-frame rearrangements with V and J assigned. Such tables are incomplete; in checked studies, under half of the missing clones stem from an unresolved V gene, and the remainder is unexplained. The sample table holds some 350,000 clones, of which 83% were seen once. Of the sample, 2.5% to 3% is held by the ten largest clones. Sequencing was carried out using peripheral blood. These receptors all stem from a man in his thirties or forties with active or convalescent COVID-19.

The gene calls are TRBV30 and TRBJ2-7, with D maybe TRBD2 (6 bases). The V and J ends lost 2 bases and 6 bases respectively, with 20 bases between them. The length of the CDR3 is 15 residues. In germline, CDR1 is GTSNPN, CDR2 SVGIG (reference sequence). CDR3 region: CAWSSPGLGKLEQYF. In DNA form, the CDR3 reads TGTGCCTGGAGTAGCCCGGGACTGGGTAAGCTCGAGCAGTACTTC.

This chain links TRBV11-2 with TRBJ1-3; no clear D gene. Trimming removed 0 bases from V and 0 bases from J, with 12 bases in between. Germline CDR1 is SGHAT and CDR2 is FQNNGV. This CDR3 is built from 17 residues. CDR3 DNA: TGTGCCAGCAGCTTAGAAGCTATTACCTCCTCTGGAAACACCATATATTTT. Protein product: CASSLEAITSSGNTIYF.

The chain is built from TRBV28 and TRBJ2-1; 7 bases line up with TRBD2. This CDR3 comprises 12 residues. J gave up 13 bases and V 3 bases, and 6 bases lay outside the gene matches. Germline V lookup: CDR1 MDHEN, CDR2 SYDVKM. The CDR3 sequence: CASSFEASGQFF. The CDR3 DNA is TGTGCCAGCAGTTTTGAGGCTAGCGGACAGTTCTTC.

The rearrangement uses TRBV6-5 and TRBJ1-5; 8 nucleotides align to TRBD1. The V and J ends lost 5 bases and 11 bases, in that order; junction bases with no gene match: 8. This CDR3 region has 13 residues. Looked up from germline, CDR1 is MNHEY and CDR2 is SVGAGI. CDR3 loop: CASSPLTGGAQHF. The CDR3 DNA reads TGTGCCAGCAGTCCTTTAACAGGGGGAGCCCAGCATTTT.

The chain links TRBV19 to TRBJ1-1; no reliable D call. Trimming stripped 5 bases from V and 8 bases from J, with 9 bases between. The CDR3 is 11 residues long. Germline CDR1 LNHDA, CDR2 SQIVND (reference sequence). The CDR3 region has the DNA TGTGCCAGTAGTGTGCGGAGGGAAGCTTTCTTT. Amino acids: CASSVRREAFF.

The genes are TRBV4-2 and TRBJ1-1, with D tentatively TRBD1 (5 bases). Germline V CDR1 and CDR2: LGHNA, YNFKEQ. V lost 4 bases to trimming and J lost 2 bases, with 17 bases between them. CDR3 length equals 16 residues. CDR3 DNA sequence: TGTGCCAGCAGCCGAGACCTTCGACAGCGAAACACTGAAGCTTTCTTT. Its protein is CASSRDLRQRNTEAFF.

The gene calls are TRBV5-1 and TRBJ1-6; no definite D call. This CDR3 has 14 residues. The germline V gene has CDR1 SGHRS and CDR2 YFSETQ. V was shortened by 4 bases and J by 10 bases, with 15 bases between the two germline ends. The CDR3, as DNA: TGCGCCAGCAGCGGAGACCTTAGATCCTCACCCCTCCACTTT. Translation gives CASSGDLRSSPLHF.

The CDR3 DNA follows: TGTGCCAGCAGCCAATATGTAAGGACAGGGATCGGCTACACCTTC. Its protein is CASSQYVRTGIGYTF. The J gene is TRBJ1-2, the V gene TRBV7-2, with TRBD1 matching over 8 bases. Losses at the gene ends were 5 bases for V and 8 bases for J; bases not matched to a gene: 13. The CDR3 covers 15 residues. Germline loops: CDR1 SGHTA, CDR2 FQGNSA.

This chain joins TRBV3-1 (or the pseudogene TRBV3-2) and TRBJ2-7; D uncertain. Germline CDR1 reads LGHDT; CDR2 reads YNNKEL (reference sequence). The CDR3 contains 15 residues. With 1 base removed from V and 0 bases from J, the gap between germline ends came to 10 bases. The CDR3 sequence: CASSQARSASYEQYF. For the CDR3, the DNA is TGTGCCAGCAGCCAAGCCAGGTCTGCCTCCTACGAGCAGTACTTC.

The V call is TRBV7-3, the J call TRBJ2-1; TRBD2 is a possible D gene (6 bases). The germline V and J ends were trimmed by 2 bases and 6 bases, with 11 bases remaining between them. CDR3 length: 14 amino acids. Germline V gives CDR1 SGHTA, CDR2 FQGTGA. In DNA, the CDR3 is TGTGCCAGCAGCTTAGGAGCGCGGGGCAATGAGCAGTTCTTC. Its protein is CASSLGARGNEQFF.

The J gene is TRBJ2-7, the V gene TRBV2, with 9 bases lining up with TRBD1. The CDR3 length is 15 residues. V lost 6 bases and J lost 4; bases outside the gene matches: 10. From germline, CDR1 is SNHLY and CDR2 FYNNEI. In DNA, the CDR3 is TGTGCCAGCAGAGCGGGGACAGGGTATCGGTACGAGCAGTACTTC. Translation gives CASRAGTGYRYEQYF.

A single count supports this clone. This rearrangement joins TRBV28 to TRBJ2-2, with 10 bases that match TRBD2. Germline V CDR1 and CDR2: MDHEN, SYDVKM. J lost 4 bases, V lost 2 bases, and 10 bases had no gene match. The CDR3 runs to 18 residues. Here the CDR3 DNA reads TGTGCCAGCAGTTTAAACCTCATGGGACTAGCGACCACCGGGGAGCTGTTTTTT. It yields the protein CASSLNLMGLATTGELFF.

V and J are TRBV9 and TRBJ2-5, with 8 nucleotides matching TRBD1. V was pared by 0 bases and J by 2 bases, with 6 bases of the junction left unmatched. The CDR3 is made up of 16 amino acids. CDR1 is SGDLS, CDR2 YYNGEE, per germline. CDR3 loop: CASSVGTGLGQETQYF. CDR3 in DNA: TGTGCCAGCAGCGTAGGGACAGGGCTAGGTCAAGAGACCCAGTACTTC.

The chain has TRBV10-3 and TRBJ2-3, with TRBD2 identical over 11 bases. This CDR3 has 16 amino acids. Germline CDR1 is ENHRY and CDR2 is SYGVKD. V was clipped by 4 bases and J by 5 bases; unmatched bases: 8. The CDR3 reads CAISGGSGGARDTQYF. The CDR3 DNA is TGTGCCATCAGTGGTGGTAGCGGGGGGGCGAGAGATACGCAGTATTTT.

The J gene is TRBJ1-5, the V gene TRBV30; TRBD1 is a possible D gene (5 bases). V was cut by 3 bases and J by 4 bases, with 13 bases left in between. This CDR3 has 14 amino acids. Germline V gene lookup returns CDR1 GTSNPN and CDR2 SVGIG (reference sequence). The CDR3 sequence is CAWRGQTENQPQHF. CDR3 nucleotides: TGTGCCTGGAGGGGGCAGACAGAAAATCAGCCCCAGCATTTT.

This clone was picked up one time. The gene calls are TRBV19 and TRBJ1-6, with D maybe TRBD1 (5 bases). Germline V CDR1 and CDR2: LNHDA, SQIVND (reference sequence). Deletions cut 6 bases from V and 6 bases from J, with 12 bases between. This CDR3 is 14 amino acids long. The CDR3 region is CASRERGVNSPLHF. DNA for the CDR3: TGTGCCAGTAGGGAACGGGGGGTTAATTCACCCCTCCACTTT.

The chain employs TRBV7-8 and TRBJ2-2; 8 nucleotides agree with TRBD2. The CDR3 runs 16 residues. The germline V gene encodes CDR1 SGHVS and CDR2 FQNEAQ. V lost 2 bases to trimming and J lost 5 bases; unmatched junction nucleotides: 7. The CDR3 DNA reads TGTGCCAGCAGCTTAAGAGCGGGAGTGGGGACCGGGGAGCTGTTTTTT. Translating it yields CASSLRAGVGTGELFF.

This chain connects TRBV6-5 to TRBJ1-1; TRBD1 is a possible D gene (6 bases). Trimming pared 2 bases from V and 5 bases from J, leaving 15 bases between. This CDR3 spans 15 amino acids. Germline CDR1 is MNHEY and CDR2 is SVGAGI. This CDR3 is CASSYGRGKGTEAFF. CDR3 nucleotides: TGTGCCAGCAGTTACGGGAGGGGGAAGGGGACTGAAGCTTTCTTT.

The chain joins TRBV7-2 to TRBJ2-5; 10 bases align to TRBD2. Looked up from germline, CDR1 is SGHTA and CDR2 is FQGNSA. The J segment lost 5 bases and the V segment lost 1 base, leaving 7 bases of the junction unmatched. The CDR3 has 16 amino acids. CDR3 DNA: TGTGCCAGCAGCTTAGGGAGCGGGGGGGCGATGGAGACCCAGTACTTC. Protein product: CASSLGSGGAMETQYF.

J is TRBJ2-1 and V is TRBV9; 7 bases agree with TRBD1. Germline CDR1 and CDR2: SGDLS and YYNGEE. The V and J ends lost 3 bases and 6 bases, in that order; junction bases with no gene match: 6. The CDR3 spans 14 residues. The CDR3 loop is CASSGWDSGNEQFF. The CDR3 region has the DNA TGTGCCAGCAGCGGGTGGGACAGTGGCAATGAGCAGTTCTTC.

The CDR3 protein is CASSIPLAGEETQYF. In nucleotides, the CDR3 is TGTGCCAGCAGCATTCCACTAGCGGGGGAAGAGACCCAGTACTTC. The V and J genes are TRBV11-2 and TRBJ2-5, with 11 bases lining up with TRBD2. Trimming at V came to 5 bases and at J to 3 bases, leaving 5 bases not matched to a gene. CDR3 size: 15 residues. Germline V lookup: CDR1 SGHAT, CDR2 FQNNGV.

The gene calls are TRBV5-1 and TRBJ1-2, with 10 bases lining up with TRBD1. CDR1 and CDR2 from the germline V gene are SGHRS and YFSETQ. J was trimmed by 5 bases and V by 4 bases; bases with no gene match: 5. The CDR3 totals 14 residues. This chain's CDR3 is CASSPTGGRYGYTF. The CDR3 DNA is TGCGCCAGCAGCCCGACAGGGGGCAGATATGGCTACACCTTC. The whole variable domain, remainder taken from reference TRBV5-1 and TRBJ1-2, is KAGVTQTPRYLIKTRGQQVTLSCSPISGHRSVSWYQQTPGQGLQFLFEYFSETQRNKGNFPGRFSGRQFSNSRSEMNVSTLELGDSALYLCASSPTGGRYGYTFGSGTRLTVV.

The chain couples TRBV7-8 to TRBJ2-1; the match to TRBD1 covers 8 bases. The CDR3 has 15 amino acids. The ends lost 2 bases at V and 6 bases at J; junction bases unmatched: 6. CDR1 and CDR2 from the germline V gene are SGHVS and FQNEAQ. Written as DNA, the CDR3 is TGTGCCAGCAGCTTACAGGGGGCGGATGTCAATGAGCAGTTCTTC. Its protein product is CASSLQGADVNEQFF. Drawing the rest from reference TRBV7-8 and TRBJ2-1, the complete variable domain is GAGVSQSPRYKVAKRGQDVALRCDPISGHVSLFWYQQALGQGPEFLTYFQNEAQLDKSGLPSDRFFAERPEGSVSTLKIQRTQQEDSAVYLCASSLQGADVNEQFFGPGTRLTVL.

The V gene is TRBV28, the J gene TRBJ2-7; D is possibly TRBD2 (5 bases). V gave up 8 bases and J gave up 9 bases, with 5 bases separating them. CDR3 length: 8 amino acids. Germline CDR1 reads MDHEN; CDR2 reads SYDVKM. The CDR3 sequence is CASGGQYF. Here the CDR3 DNA reads TGTGCCAGCGGAGGGCAGTACTTC.

This chain uses TRBV6-5 with TRBJ1-1, with D perhaps TRBD1 (6 bases). Between the trimmed V and J ends, which lost 3 bases and 10 bases, there was a span of 12 bases. Germline CDR1 and CDR2: MNHEY and SVGAGI. The CDR3 extends over 12 amino acids. This chain's CDR3 is CASSYRPGAAFF. CDR3 bases: TGTGCCAGCAGTTATCGGCCAGGGGCAGCTTTCTTT.

This rearrangement joins TRBV6-5 to TRBJ2-3, with 7 bases lining up with TRBD2. V shed 9 bases and J 7 bases; nucleotides not matched to a gene: 7. There are 12 residues in the CDR3. Looked up from germline, CDR1 is MNHEY and CDR2 is SVGAGI. CDR3 region: CASFPGGHTQYF. The CDR3 bases are TGTGCCAGTTTTCCGGGGGGACATACGCAGTATTTT.

This clone was seen only a few times. Other DNA sequences within the sample encode an identical CDR3. The chain uses TRBV4-3 and TRBJ2-3, with 7 bases fitting TRBD2. Looked up from germline, CDR1 is LGHNA and CDR2 is YSLEER. This CDR3 has 16 residues. The J segment lost 6 bases and the V segment lost 0 bases, leaving 9 bases of the junction unmatched. The chain's CDR3 is CASSQDRLTGGDTQYF. The CDR3 DNA sequence: TGCGCCAGCAGCCAAGATCGTCTAACCGGGGGGGATACGCAGTATTTT.

The genes are TRBV6-1 and TRBJ1-1; 7 bases fit TRBD1. The length of the CDR3 is 14 residues. CDR1 is MNHNS and CDR2 is SASEGT in the germline V gene. Germline trimming cut 3 bases from V and 1 base from J; bases unmatched to any gene: 2. CDR3 bases: TGTGCCAGCAGTGAGAGGGGGCAGAACACTGAAGCTTTCTTT. Its protein product is CASSERGQNTEAFF.

The chain uses TRBV9 and TRBJ1-3; D call uncertain. The V end was cut by 1 base, the J end by 0 bases, with 5 bases between. Germline CDR1 reads SGDLS; CDR2 reads YYNGEE. The CDR3 is 14 amino acids. The CDR3 nucleotides are TGTGCCAGCAGCGTAAGCTCCTCTGGAAACACCATATATTTT. Its translation: CASSVSSSGNTIYF.

The gene calls are TRBV3-1 (or the pseudogene TRBV3-2) and TRBJ2-7; 9 bases match TRBD2. CDR1 is LGHDT and CDR2 is YNNKEL in the germline V gene (reference sequence). The CDR3 loop spans 14 amino acids. The V segment lost 4 bases and the J segment 3 bases; nucleotides outside the gene matches: 4. The CDR3 nucleotides are TGTGCCAGCAGCCCAAGCGGGGGGCTCTACGAGCAGTACTTC. Protein sequence: CASSPSGGLYEQYF.